These 25 T cell receptor beta chains were sequenced from one sample in a study of identical twins. Each CDR3 protein is one row after TCRdb ran MiXCR on the 5' RACE reads. The sample has 500,000 to 600,000 distinct CDR3 sequences, 22% seen once. Separately, the same data were catalogued under a study of T cells expressing NK-cell markers.

The sample consisted of CD4+ T cells sorted from blood. Source of these receptors: a woman in her late teens or twenties in good health.

This clonotype was counted a single time. V is TRBV7-9 and J is TRBJ2-3; D perhaps matches TRBD2 (5 bases). V lost 5 bases, J lost 8 bases, and 17 bases lay in between. Germline CDR1 is SEHNR and CDR2 is FQNEAQ (reference sequence). The CDR3 sequence is 14 residues long. The CDR3 region is CASSPGGSAFTQYF. DNA for the CDR3: TGTGCCAGCAGCCCGGGCGGTAGCGCCTTTACGCAGTATTTT.

This rearrangement joins TRBV12-3 or TRBV12-4 to TRBJ2-2; maybe TRBD2 (5 bases). The ends were cut back, 3 bases at V and 5 bases at J, with 19 bases in the middle. CDR3 size: 17 residues. Here the CDR3 reads CASSFEGTTGWTGELFF. The CDR3 region has the DNA TGTGCCAGCAGTTTTGAGGGCACGACGGGGTGGACCGGGGAGCTGTTTTTT.

The chain joins TRBV20-1 to TRBJ2-7; D uncertain. Germline V gene data show CDR1 as DFQATT and CDR2 as SNEGSKA (reference sequence). V was trimmed by 5 bases and J by 6 bases, leaving 14 bases between them. This CDR3 is built from 12 residues. The CDR3 DNA is TGCAGTGCTCCCCCCGTCGGGCTCGAGCAGTACTTC. Amino acids: CSAPPVGLEQYF.

There are a few counts of this clonotype. The chain is built from TRBV6-5 and TRBJ2-1; D may be TRBD2 (6 bases). V lost 11 bases, J lost 5 bases, and 10 bases lay in between. CDR1 is MNHEY and CDR2 is SVGAGI in the germline V gene. The CDR3 runs to 11 residues. The CDR3 DNA is TGTGCCGTTGAGCGGGACAATGAGCAGTTCTTC. Its translation: CAVERDNEQFF.

The genes are TRBV5-1 and TRBJ2-5; TRBD1 might be the D (6 bases). The germline gives CDR1 SGHRS, CDR2 YFSETQ. CDR3 length: 14 residues. V was trimmed by 0 bases and J by 6 bases, leaving 12 bases between them. In DNA, the CDR3 is TGCGCCAGCAGCTTGGCCAGGGGCGGACAGACCCAGTACTTC. Encoded protein: CASSLARGGQTQYF. Supplemented by reference TRBV5-1 and TRBJ2-5, the full variable domain reads KAGVTQTPRYLIKTRGQQVTLSCSPISGHRSVSWYQQTPGQGLQFLFEYFSETQRNKGNFPGRFSGRQFSNSRSEMNVSTLELGDSALYLCASSLARGGQTQYFGPGTRLLVL.

V usage is TRBV5-1 and J usage is TRBJ2-5; 16 nucleotides match TRBD2. CDR3 length: 17 amino acids. Germline trimming cut 4 bases from V and 4 bases from J; bases unmatched to any gene: 7. CDR1 and CDR2 (germline): SGHRS, YFSETQ. The CDR3 sequence is CASSPGTSGGAPETQYF. The CDR3 coding sequence is TGCGCCAGCAGCCCCGGGACTAGCGGGGGGGCCCCAGAGACCCAGTACTTC.

The table lists this clonotype with a few counts. V and J are TRBV10-3 and TRBJ2-5, with 11 nucleotides matching TRBD2. The CDR3 is made up of 14 amino acids. J gave up 4 bases and V 2 bases, and 0 bases lay outside the gene matches. The germline CDR1 and CDR2 sequences are ENHRY and SYGVKD. For the CDR3, the DNA is TGTGCCATCAGTGAGGGACTAGCGGGAGAGACCCAGTACTTC. Amino acids: CAISEGLAGETQYF.

This clonotype has a handful of counts. The genes are TRBV20-1 and TRBJ1-4, with TRBD1 as a possible D gene (5 bases). The CDR3 has 13 residues. Germline CDR1 is DFQATT and CDR2 is SNEGSKA (reference sequence). The CDR3 nucleotides are TGCGGAGCTTGGGGGTCGGTTAATGAAAAACTGTTTTTT. Residues: CGAWGSVNEKLFF.

This clonotype was counted between two and nine times. V usage is TRBV7-9 and J usage is TRBJ2-3, with 9 bases fitting TRBD2. The CDR3 is 17 residues long. Trimming took 5 bases from V and 4 from J; bases not matched to a gene: 13. In germline, CDR1 is SEHNR, CDR2 FQNEAQ (reference sequence). In DNA form, the CDR3 reads TGTGCCAGCAGCCCTCGGAACCGCGGGGGGGCCCCAGATACGCAGTATTTT. Translation: CASSPRNRGGAPDTQYF.

The DNA for the CDR3 is TGTGCCACCAGCAGCCGGGACAGATTAAACGAGCAGTACTTC. The encoded protein is CATSSRDRLNEQYF. The chain couples TRBV15 to TRBJ2-7; the match to TRBD1 covers 7 bases. The germline V gene has CDR1 LNHNV and CDR2 YYDKDF (reference sequence). This CDR3 spans 14 amino acids. Germline trimming cut 3 bases from V and 5 bases from J; bases unmatched to any gene: 7.

This rearrangement joins TRBV20-1 to TRBJ2-1; 9 bases are a match to TRBD2. V lost 2 bases and J lost 9; bases outside the gene matches: 14. The CDR3 has 16 residues. The germline V gene has CDR1 DFQATT and CDR2 SNEGSKA (reference sequence). CDR3 sequence: CSARSAWTSEVGEQFF. DNA for the CDR3: TGCAGTGCTAGATCTGCTTGGACTAGCGAGGTTGGTGAGCAGTTCTTC.

This chain joins TRBV4-1 and TRBJ1-2; TRBD1 is a possible D gene (5 bases). V lost 1 base to trimming and J lost 4 bases, with 7 bases between them. The CDR3 has 13 amino acids. Germline CDR1 reads MGHRA; CDR2 reads YSYEKL. CDR3 DNA sequence: TGCGCCAGCAGCCAAGTGGGGACCTATGGCTACACCTTC. Translating it yields CASSQVGTYGYTF.

This clonotype was counted a few times. The chain has TRBV5-1 and TRBJ2-1; 8 bases are shared with TRBD1. The germline CDR1 and CDR2 sequences are SGHRS and YFSETQ. The junction had 3 bases not matched to a gene; V was cut back by 4 bases and J by 0 bases. CDR3 length equals 15 residues. The chain's CDR3 is CASSIGTGSYNEQFF. CDR3 nucleotide sequence: TGCGCCAGCAGCATCGGGACAGGCTCCTACAATGAGCAGTTCTTC.

This clonotype occurred many times. The chain uses TRBV20-1 and TRBJ2-1; 10 nucleotides agree with TRBD2. The CDR3 totals 15 residues. Germline CDR1 and CDR2: DFQATT and SNEGSKA (reference sequence). Trimming took 4 bases from V and 4 from J; bases not matched to a gene: 7. The CDR3 nucleotides are TGCAGTGCTACCCTACTAGCGGGGTTGTACAATGAGCAGTTCTTC. Protein: CSATLLAGLYNEQFF.

This clonotype was observed a handful of times. This chain links TRBV20-1 with TRBJ2-1; 8 nucleotides line up with TRBD1. The CDR3 runs to 15 residues. Germline assignment: CDR1 DFQATT and CDR2 SNEGSKA (reference sequence). V dropped 2 bases and J dropped 6; count of bases not matched to a gene: 9. In DNA form, the CDR3 reads TGCAGTGCTAGAAGGGCTCAGGGGGCCGGCAATGAGCAGTTCTTC. As protein: CSARRAQGAGNEQFF.

This clonotype has more than one count but fewer than ten. The chain uses TRBV12-3 or TRBV12-4 and TRBJ1-6, with 8 nucleotides matching TRBD1. The CDR3 sequence is 15 residues long. V lost 4 bases and J lost 9; bases outside the gene matches: 8. The CDR3 protein is CASSSDRVPGSPLHF. The CDR3 region has the DNA TGTGCCAGCAGTTCGGACAGGGTGCCAGGTTCACCCCTCCACTTT.

The table lists this clonotype with many counts. The chain carries TRBV6-5 and TRBJ2-3, with 13 bases lining up with TRBD2. The trim removed 4 bases at V and 2 bases at J, leaving 3 bases unmatched. This CDR3 has 16 residues. Germline CDR1 MNHEY, CDR2 SVGAGI. The CDR3 nucleotides read TGTGCCAGCAGTTTCGGGACTAGCGGGGTCACAGATACGCAGTATTTT. Encoded protein: CASSFGTSGVTDTQYF.

There are a few counts of this clonotype. This sequence joins TRBV6-1 and TRBJ2-7, with unresolved D. Germline V lookup: CDR1 MNHNS, CDR2 SASEGT. V lost 2 bases and J 0 bases, leaving 8 bases between the germline ends. This CDR3 spans 14 amino acids. CDR3 sequence (DNA): TGTGCCAGCAGTGAAAGGCCGAGCTCCTACGAGCAGTACTTC. It encodes CASSERPSSYEQYF.

The V and J genes are TRBV11-1 and TRBJ2-5; possible D gene TRBD2, 5 bases. V shed 1 base and J shed 2 bases, with 29 bases lying between them. Germline V gene sequence: CDR1 SGHAT, CDR2 FQDESV (reference sequence). This CDR3 region has 21 residues. This CDR3 is CASSLDGKTRTMAAEQETQYF. The CDR3 nucleotides are TGTGCCAGCAGCTTAGACGGGAAAACACGAACGATGGCGGCAGAGCAAGAGACCCAGTACTTC.

The chain couples TRBV6-2 or TRBV6-3 to TRBJ2-7, with a possible D match to TRBD2 (6 bases). This CDR3 is built from 14 residues. Trimming pared 7 bases from V and 3 bases from J, leaving 16 bases between. CDR1 and CDR2 from the germline V gene are MNHEY and SVGEGT. CDR3 protein: CASTTPGLRYEQYF. CDR3 nucleotide sequence: TGTGCCAGCACTACCCCGGGACTTCGCTACGAGCAGTACTTC.

The chain has TRBV7-8 and TRBJ2-3; either TRBD1 or TRBD2 may supply D (7 bases each). Trimming stripped 2 bases from V and 6 bases from J, with 21 bases between. Germline V gene data show CDR1 as SGHVS and CDR2 as FQNEAQ. The CDR3 length is 17 residues. The CDR3 loop reads CASSLKRTHRGGDTQYF. The CDR3 coding sequence is TGTGCCAGCAGCTTAAAAAGAACGCACAGGGGAGGGGATACGCAGTATTTT. The entire variable domain, with the rest obtained from reference TRBV7-8 and TRBJ2-3, is as follows: GAGVSQSPRYKVAKRGQDVALRCDPISGHVSLFWYQQALGQGPEFLTYFQNEAQLDKSGLPSDRFFAERPEGSVSTLKIQRTQQEDSAVYLCASSLKRTHRGGDTQYFGPGTRLTVL.

The genes are TRBV14 and TRBJ2-3; D is perhaps TRBD2 (6 bases). The CDR3 length is 17 residues. Germline V lookup: CDR1 SGHDN, CDR2 FVKESK. V was trimmed by 0 bases and J by 2 bases, leaving 15 bases between them. The CDR3 loop reads CASSQDRTTGPTDTQYF. The CDR3 nucleotides read TGTGCCAGCAGCCAAGATCGGACTACCGGGCCCACAGATACGCAGTATTTT.

This rearrangement joins TRBV7-2 to TRBJ1-1; D is undetermined. The length of the CDR3 is 16 residues. With 2 bases removed from V and 7 bases from J, the gap between germline ends came to 20 bases. Germline CDR1 reads SGHTA; CDR2 reads FQGNSA. The CDR3 DNA follows: TGTGCCAGCAGCTTACTCCCTCTCCAAGCATCGGGTGAAGCTTTCTTT. Its protein is CASSLLPLQASGEAFF.

The chain couples TRBV12-3 or TRBV12-4 to TRBJ1-2; a weak D match, TRBD1 (6 bases). This CDR3 is built from 12 residues. Trimming left V 8 bases short and J 3 bases short, with 10 bases between. CDR3 sequence: CASGTPYYGYTF. DNA of the CDR3: TGTGCCAGCGGGACACCCTACTATGGCTACACCTTC.

This clonotype has just a few counts. The gene calls are TRBV20-1 and TRBJ2-5, with D possibly called TRBD1 or TRBD2 (5 bases each). Germline V gives CDR1 DFQATT, CDR2 SNEGSKA (reference sequence). V was trimmed by 3 bases and J by 10 bases, leaving 15 bases between them. The CDR3 contains 12 residues. For the CDR3, the DNA is TGCAGTGCTAGCGAAACGGGGCGACACCAGTACTTC. Its translation: CSASETGRHQYF.